The 29 T cell receptor beta chains below all came from one sample that was sequenced in a study of blood T cell repertoires in COVID-19. Produced via immunoSEQ multiplex PCR; TCRdb's table is partial and in-frame only. The repertoire holds roughly 200,000 clones, with around 83% as singletons. The source material was peripheral blood. The receptors come from a human donor in a cohort sampled during active COVID-19.

The gene calls are TRBV2 and TRBJ2-6; no clear D gene. The CDR3 runs 18 residues. The V gene's germline CDR1 is SNHLY and CDR2 FYNNEI. V gave up 7 bases and J gave up 1 base, with 20 bases separating them. CDR3 protein: CASILDFSIISGANVLTF. The CDR3 bases are TGTGCCAGCATCTTAGACTTCTCCATTATATCTGGGGCCAACGTCCTGACTTTC.

The rearrangement uses TRBV3-1 (or the pseudogene TRBV3-2) and TRBJ1-1; D possibly corresponds to TRBD1 (6 bases). V dropped 5 bases and J dropped 1 base, with 14 bases sitting between them. This CDR3 contains 15 residues. Germline V gene data show CDR1 as LGHDT and CDR2 as YNNKEL (reference sequence). CDR3 sequence reads: CASSYTGSWNTEAFF. CDR3 DNA sequence: TGTGCCAGCAGCTATACAGGGTCATGGAACACTGAAGCTTTCTTT.

Written as DNA, the CDR3 is TGTGCCAGCAGCTTGGAACTAGCGACATACAATGAGCAGTTCTTC. Residues: CASSLELATYNEQFF. The chain links TRBV5-8 to TRBJ2-1; 7 nucleotides align to TRBD2. The CDR3 sequence is 15 residues long. From germline, CDR1 is SGHTS and CDR2 YDEGEE. The V gene end was trimmed by 0 bases and the J gene end by 4 bases; junction bases not matched to a gene: 4. Supplemented by reference TRBV5-8 and TRBJ2-1, the full variable domain reads EAGVTQSPTHLIKTRGQQATLRCSPISGHTSVYWYQQALGLGLQFLLWYDEGEERNRGNFPPRFSGRQFPNYSSELNVNALELEDSALYLCASSLELATYNEQFFGPGTRLTVL.

V is TRBV11-2 and J is TRBJ1-6; 7 bases match TRBD1. J lost 9 bases, V lost 7 bases, and 9 bases had no gene match. CDR1 and CDR2 (germline): SGHAT, FQNNGV. This CDR3 contains 14 residues. The CDR3 DNA sequence: TGTGCCAGCAAGAAGACAGGGTCGGGTTCACCCCTCCACTTT. It translates to CASKKTGSGSPLHF.

The gene calls are TRBV19 and TRBJ1-2; TRBD1 is a possible D gene (5 bases). V was pared by 7 bases and J by 11 bases, with 20 bases between. Per the germline V gene, CDR1 is LNHDA and CDR2 is SQIVND (reference sequence). The length of the CDR3 is 13 residues. The chain's CDR3 is CASTVGRVLGYTF. The CDR3 region has the DNA TGTGCCAGTACGGTCGGCAGGGTCCTTGGGTACACCTTC. Full variable domain (rest looked up from reference TRBV19 and TRBJ1-2): DGGITQSPKYLFRKEGQNVTLSCEQNLNHDAMYWYRQDPGQGLRLIYYSQIVNDFQKGDIAEGYSVSREKKESFPLTVTSAQKNPTAFYLCASTVGRVLGYTFGSGTRLTVV.

V usage is TRBV7-2 and J usage is TRBJ1-6; TRBD1 matches at 8 bases. The ends lost 3 bases at V and 5 bases at J; junction bases unmatched: 3. Per germline, CDR1 SGHTA and CDR2 FQGNSA. This CDR3 has 15 residues. The CDR3 region has the DNA TGTGCCAGCAGCTTCGGACAGGGCCATAATTCACCCCTCCACTTT. It is translated as CASSFGQGHNSPLHF.

CDR3: CASSPGQGYEQFF. The DNA of the CDR3 is TGTGCCAGCAGTCCGGGACAGGGATATGAGCAGTTCTTC. The chain couples TRBV2 to TRBJ2-1; 9 positions agree with TRBD1. The CDR3 length is 13 residues. The V gene's germline CDR1 is SNHLY and CDR2 FYNNEI. V shed 5 bases and J 8 bases; nucleotides not matched to a gene: 4.

V and J are TRBV6-5 and TRBJ1-1, with D perhaps TRBD1 (5 bases). Germline V CDR1 and CDR2: MNHEY, SVGAGI. The CDR3 totals 12 residues. Trimming left V 6 bases short and J 7 bases short, with 12 bases between. The CDR3 bases are TGTGCCAGCAGCTCCCCTCAGGGTGAAGCTTTCTTT. Protein product: CASSSPQGEAFF.

The rearrangement uses TRBV14 and TRBJ2-7; D perhaps matches TRBD2 (7 bases). Germline V gives CDR1 SGHDN, CDR2 FVKESK. The CDR3 totals 16 residues. Trimming took off 0 bases at V and 2 bases at J, with 14 bases between the two ends. In DNA, the CDR3 is TGTGCCAGCAGCCAAGAAGGGGGGGCAACCCCCTACGAGCAGTACTTC. It specifies CASSQEGGATPYEQYF.

The rearrangement links TRBV24-1 to TRBJ2-3, with 9 nucleotides matching TRBD2. Germline-derived CDR1 and CDR2 are KGHDR and SFDVKD. The CDR3 has 15 amino acids. J lost 8 bases, V lost 4 bases, and 9 bases had no gene match. In DNA, the CDR3 is TGTGCCACCAGTGACGGGCTAGCGGGGCGTCGTACGCAGTATTTT. It translates to CATSDGLAGRRTQYF.

The gene calls are TRBV2 and TRBJ1-5, with 7 bases lining up with TRBD1. The length of the CDR3 is 15 residues. Losses at the gene ends were 4 bases for V and 10 bases for J; bases not matched to a gene: 13. Per germline, CDR1 SNHLY and CDR2 FYNNEI. The CDR3 loop is CASSGAGGGRQPQHF. CDR3 nucleotides: TGTGCCAGCAGTGGGGCGGGAGGGGGCCGACAACCCCAGCATTTT.

The chain is built from TRBV5-1 and TRBJ1-1; 8 nucleotides line up with TRBD1. CDR3 size: 15 residues. V was clipped by 0 bases and J by 9 bases; unmatched bases: 10. Per germline, CDR1 SGHRS and CDR2 YFSETQ. CDR3 in DNA: TGCGCCAGCAGCTTGGAGAAGCAGGGGGCTTCTAAAGCTTTCTTT. Residues: CASSLEKQGASKAFF.

This clone turned up a few times. The V and J genes are TRBV5-1 and TRBJ1-5; 7 nucleotides match TRBD1. With V trimmed by 4 bases and J by 7 bases, 8 bases remained unmatched. The CDR3 is 14 residues long. Germline V lookup: CDR1 SGHRS, CDR2 YFSETQ. DNA for the CDR3: TGCGCCAGCAGCCCCCTAGGGGGCAGGCAGCCCCAGCATTTT. This encodes CASSPLGGRQPQHF.

The chain is built from TRBV28 and TRBJ2-1, with 12 bases lining up with TRBD2. Germline-derived CDR1 and CDR2 are MDHEN and SYDVKM. Unmatched junction bases numbered 9, after V lost 4 bases and J lost 8 bases. This CDR3 has 16 amino acids. The CDR3 loop is CASSSPSGRAGDEQFF. Here the CDR3 DNA reads TGTGCCAGCAGTTCGCCTAGCGGGAGGGCTGGTGATGAGCAGTTCTTC.

This sequence joins TRBV4-2 and TRBJ2-6, with TRBD1 matching 11 bases. Germline loops: CDR1 LGHNA, CDR2 YNFKEQ. The CDR3 totals 19 residues. The junction had 5 bases not matched to a gene; V was cut back by 0 bases and J by 1 base. The CDR3 spells CASSQEGDRGRSGANVLTF. DNA of the CDR3: TGTGCCAGCAGCCAAGAGGGGGACAGGGGGAGGTCTGGGGCCAACGTCCTGACTTTC.

The J gene is TRBJ2-5, the V gene TRBV15; TRBD2 is a possible D gene (5 bases). Germline V gives CDR1 LNHNV, CDR2 YYDKDF (reference sequence). V lost 0 bases, J lost 5 bases, and 13 bases lay in between. This CDR3 spans 15 amino acids. CDR3 nucleotide sequence: TGTGCCACCAGCAGAGATAACGGGAACTGGGAGACCCAGTACTTC. This codes for CATSRDNGNWETQYF.

V gene TRBV5-6 combines with J gene TRBJ2-7, with a possible D match to TRBD2 (6 bases). The V gene lost 4 bases and the J gene lost 4 bases, with 12 bases spanning the gap. The CDR3 runs 13 residues. Germline V gene data show CDR1 as SGHDT and CDR2 as YYEEEE. The chain's CDR3 is CASSPPSVYEQYF. CDR3 in DNA: TGTGCCAGCAGCCCTCCTAGCGTTTACGAGCAGTACTTC. The full variable domain, completed using reference TRBV5-6 and TRBJ2-7, is DAGVTQSPTHLIKTRGQQVTLRCSPKSGHDTVSWYQQALGQGPQFIFQYYEEEERQRGNFPDRFSGHQFPNYSSELNVNALLLGDSALYLCASSPPSVYEQYFGPGTRLTVT.

The chain employs TRBV6-6 and TRBJ1-1; tentatively, D is TRBD1 (5 bases). Germline values: CDR1 MNHNY, CDR2 SVGAGI (reference sequence). V was cut by 2 bases and J by 6 bases, with 7 bases left in between. The CDR3 has 12 residues. The CDR3 region has the DNA TGTGCCAGCAGTTACGGCAGGGCTGAAGCTTTCTTT. This codes for CASSYGRAEAFF.

This chain links TRBV7-9 with TRBJ2-7, with TRBD1 as a possible D gene (6 bases). V was clipped by 5 bases and J by 3 bases, with 11 bases between them. The V gene's germline CDR1 is SEHNR and CDR2 FQNEAQ (reference sequence). This CDR3 has 13 residues. The DNA of the CDR3 is TGTGCCAGCAGCCTAGGGACATTCTACGAGCAGTACTTC. Translated: CASSLGTFYEQYF.

The CDR3 protein is CASSQGARHNSPLHF. In DNA, the CDR3 is TGTGCCAGCAGCCAAGGAGCTCGACATAATTCACCCCTCCACTTT. This rearrangement joins TRBV7-9 to TRBJ1-6; D gene ambiguous. Between the trimmed V and J ends, which lost 5 bases and 5 bases, there was a span of 13 bases. Looked up from germline, CDR1 is SEHNR and CDR2 is FQNEAQ (reference sequence). The CDR3 totals 15 residues. Looking up the rest from reference TRBV7-9 and TRBJ1-6 gives the full variable domain: DTGVSQNPRHKITKRGQNVTFRCDPISEHNRLYWYRQTLGQGPEFLTYFQNEAQLEKSRLLSDRFSAERPKGSFSTLEIQRTEQGDSAMYLCASSQGARHNSPLHFGNGTRLTVT.

The chain uses TRBV18 and TRBJ2-2; D uncertain. V dropped 5 bases and J dropped 1 base, with 8 bases sitting between them. Germline CDR1 reads KGHSH; CDR2 reads LQKENI. This CDR3 has 14 amino acids. The CDR3 region has the DNA TGTGCCAGCTCAGCGACAAAGAACACCGGGGAGCTGTTTTTT. Protein sequence: CASSATKNTGELFF.

This clone has only one observation. The rearrangement uses TRBV7-2 and TRBJ2-7; the D is unclear. The CDR3 loop spans 13 amino acids. Germline V gives CDR1 SGHTA, CDR2 FQGNSA. The germline V and J ends were trimmed by 5 bases and 4 bases, with 12 bases remaining between them. CDR3 DNA sequence: TGTGCCAGCAGCCCGCCATCTCGGTACGAGCAGTACTTC. This codes for CASSPPSRYEQYF. Using reference TRBV7-2 and TRBJ2-7 for the parts outside the CDR3, the full variable domain is GAGVSQSPSNKVTEKGKDVELRCDPISGHTALYWYRQSLGQGLEFLIYFQGNSAPDKSGLPSDRFSAERTGGSVSTLTIQRTQQEDSAVYLCASSPPSRYEQYFGPGTRLTVT.

V usage is TRBV5-1 and J usage is TRBJ1-2, with D possibly being TRBD1 (5 bases). Germline V lookup: CDR1 SGHRS, CDR2 YFSETQ. This CDR3 is 13 amino acids long. The V and J ends lost 1 base and 4 bases respectively, with 8 bases between them. In DNA, the CDR3 is TGCGCCAGCAGCTTGTCTAGGGGCTATGGCTACACCTTC. This codes for CASSLSRGYGYTF. The full variable domain, with the rest looked up from reference TRBV5-1 and TRBJ1-2, is KAGVTQTPRYLIKTRGQQVTLSCSPISGHRSVSWYQQTPGQGLQFLFEYFSETQRNKGNFPGRFSGRQFSNSRSEMNVSTLELGDSALYLCASSLSRGYGYTFGSGTRLTVV.

V gene TRBV6-4 combines with J gene TRBJ2-1, with 7 bases fitting TRBD2. Germline loops: CDR1 MRHNA, CDR2 SNTAGT. This CDR3 has 15 amino acids. V lost 0 bases to trimming and J lost 8 bases; unmatched junction nucleotides: 7. The CDR3 reads CASSDSAGEEDEQFF. CDR3 sequence (DNA): TGTGCCAGCAGTGACTCGGCGGGGGAAGAGGATGAGCAGTTCTTC.

This sequence joins TRBV5-1 and TRBJ2-7; 8 nucleotides match TRBD1. There are 14 residues in the CDR3. The germline V gene encodes CDR1 SGHRS and CDR2 YFSETQ. The V gene end was trimmed by 7 bases and the J gene end by 2 bases; junction bases not matched to a gene: 8. DNA for the CDR3: TGCGCCAGCCAGATCGGACAGGGACCCTACGAGCAGTACTTC. It yields the protein CASQIGQGPYEQYF.

This chain uses TRBV18 with TRBJ1-1, with a possible D match to TRBD1 (5 bases). V was cut by 3 bases and J by 4 bases, with 15 bases left in between. The CDR3 totals 15 residues. Germline loops: CDR1 KGHSH, CDR2 LQKENI. For the CDR3, the DNA is TGTGCCAGCTCACCGGGTAACAGGTACCTCACTGAAGCTTTCTTT. This encodes CASSPGNRYLTEAFF.

This rearrangement joins TRBV10-3 to TRBJ1-2; D remains unclear. Germline CDR1 ENHRY, CDR2 SYGVKD. V was pared by 0 bases and J by 7 bases, with 12 bases between. The CDR3 totals 14 residues. The CDR3 reads CAISESPREGGYTF. The CDR3 nucleotides are TGTGCCATCAGTGAGTCCCCTCGTGAGGGTGGCTACACCTTC.

On this clone itself: The junction does not match germline at one end; this may be a read error. The gene calls are TRBV7-7 and TRBJ2-2; D remains ambiguous. The CDR3 extends over 14 amino acids. The germline V gene encodes CDR1 SSHAT and CDR2 FNYEAQ (reference sequence). The CDR3: CASSYDKNTGELFF. The CDR3 DNA follows: TGTGCTAGCAGCTACGACAAGAACACCGGGGAGCTGTTTTTT.

This chain uses TRBV15 with TRBJ1-4; D is undetermined. Germline V lookup: CDR1 LNHNV, CDR2 YYDKDF (reference sequence). This CDR3 contains 14 residues. V lost 1 base, J lost 0 bases, and 3 bases lay in between. CDR3 in amino acids: CATSRAATNEKLFF. Written as DNA, the CDR3 is TGTGCCACCAGCAGAGCTGCAACTAATGAAAAACTGTTTTTT. Full variable domain (rest looked up from reference TRBV15 and TRBJ1-4): DAMVIQNPRYQVTQFGKPVTLSCSQTLNHNVMYWYQQKSSQAPKLLFHYYDKDFNNEADTPDNFQSRRPNTSFCFLDIRSPGLGDTAMYLCATSRAATNEKLFFGSGTQLSVL.